The next 21 T cell receptor beta chains were all read from a single sample in a study of blood T cell repertoires in COVID-19. The protocol was immunoSEQ multiplex PCR, while the TCRdb copy is restricted to in-frame clones and leaves out a portion. The repertoire holds about 280,000 clones, with about 85% as singletons. Source material: PBMCs or T cells enriched from blood (not recorded which). These receptors were taken from a woman in her fifties or sixties who had recovered from COVID-19.

J is TRBJ1-3 and V is TRBV6-6, with TRBD1 as a possible D gene (6 bases). The V and J ends lost 5 bases and 1 base respectively, with 12 bases between them. The length of the CDR3 is 15 residues. Germline CDR1 reads MNHNY; CDR2 reads SVGAGI (reference sequence). For the CDR3, the DNA is TGTGCCAGCAGTATCCAGGGGATTTCTGGAAACACCATATATTTT. Its protein product is CASSIQGISGNTIYF.

This rearrangement joins TRBV2 to TRBJ1-1; 8 nucleotides line up with TRBD1. The CDR3 is 13 amino acids. Germline trimming cut 5 bases from V and 7 bases from J; bases unmatched to any gene: 6. CDR1 SNHLY and CDR2 FYNNEI come from the germline V gene. Here the CDR3 reads CASSLTGGSEAFF. The CDR3 nucleotides read TGTGCCAGCAGTTTAACAGGGGGTAGTGAAGCTTTCTTT.

The chain is built from TRBV7-6 and TRBJ1-2; 9 bases line up with TRBD1. Germline V gene sequence: CDR1 SGHVS, CDR2 FNYEAQ. The CDR3 has 14 amino acids. The junction had 10 bases not matched to a gene; V was cut back by 1 base and J by 13 bases. Here the CDR3 DNA reads TGTGCCAGCAGCTTAGAATACGGGACAGGGTTTGTCACCTTC. As protein: CASSLEYGTGFVTF.

The chain couples TRBV6-5 to TRBJ1-5; the D gene is possibly TRBD1 (6 bases). CDR3 size: 13 residues. V lost 10 bases to trimming and J lost 6 bases, with 16 bases between them. The germline V gene has CDR1 MNHEY and CDR2 SVGAGI. Here the CDR3 reads CATRGGGGQPQHF. CDR3 nucleotides: TGTGCCACCCGCGGAGGGGGGGGTCAGCCCCAGCATTTT.

The V gene is TRBV11-3, the J gene TRBJ2-7; 11 bases fit TRBD2. The ends lost 6 bases at V and 3 bases at J; junction bases unmatched: 7. Germline V gene sequence: CDR1 SGHNT, CDR2 YENEEA. This CDR3 is 15 amino acids long. The CDR3 here is CASSLGLAGNYEQYF. The CDR3 nucleotides read TGTGCCAGCAGTCTTGGACTAGCGGGTAACTACGAGCAGTACTTC.

The V gene is TRBV19, the J gene TRBJ2-7; possibly TRBD1 for D (5 bases). Germline loops: CDR1 LNHDA, CDR2 SQIVND (reference sequence). CDR3 size: 14 residues. Trimming pared 5 bases from V and 1 base from J, leaving 12 bases between. CDR3 DNA sequence: TGTGCCAGTAGTTCCCAGGGTTTTTCCTACGAGCAGTACTTC. It codes for CASSSQGFSYEQYF.

V usage is TRBV7-6 and J usage is TRBJ1-3; 7 bases match TRBD1. V lost 6 bases, J lost 3 bases, and 8 bases stayed unmatched. This CDR3 is built from 15 residues. Germline V gene data show CDR1 as SGHVS and CDR2 as FNYEAQ. CDR3 DNA sequence: TGTGCCAGCAGGCAGGGGGACACGGGTGGAAACACCATATATTTT. It encodes CASRQGDTGGNTIYF.

V usage is TRBV15 and J usage is TRBJ1-5, with 7 bases matching TRBD1. Unmatched junction bases numbered 8, after V lost 0 bases and J lost 3 bases. From germline, CDR1 is LNHNV and CDR2 YYDKDF (reference sequence). The CDR3 totals 17 residues. The CDR3 bases are TGTGCCACCAGCAGAGACCCAGGGGGGACCTCCAATCAGCCCCAGCATTTT. Translated: CATSRDPGGTSNQPQHF.

V gene TRBV28 combines with J gene TRBJ1-6; maybe TRBD1 (5 bases). V was trimmed by 6 bases and J by 9 bases, leaving 12 bases between them. This CDR3 spans 13 amino acids. Per the germline V gene, CDR1 is MDHEN and CDR2 is SYDVKM. CDR3 region: CASRGGPTSPLHF. The DNA of the CDR3 is TGTGCCAGCAGGGGGGGACCGACTTCACCCCTCCACTTT.

This chain links TRBV7-9 with TRBJ1-1; TRBD1 might be the D (6 bases). Trimming pared 3 bases from V and 1 base from J, leaving 12 bases between. This CDR3 has 15 amino acids. CDR1 and CDR2 (germline): SEHNR, FQNEAQ (reference sequence). The CDR3 loop reads CASSLYLGGNTEAFF. CDR3 coding DNA: TGTGCCAGCAGCTTGTATCTAGGGGGGAACACTGAAGCTTTCTTT.

V usage is TRBV7-2 and J usage is TRBJ1-1, with 7 bases matching TRBD1. CDR1 SGHTA and CDR2 FQGNSA come from the germline V gene. The CDR3 is made up of 16 amino acids. Unmatched junction bases numbered 8, after V lost 4 bases and J lost 0 bases. Written as DNA, the CDR3 is TGTGCCAGCAGCTCAAACTCCGGGACAGTGAACACTGAAGCTTTCTTT. Translating it yields CASSSNSGTVNTEAFF.

The V and J genes are TRBV7-9 and TRBJ2-3, with TRBD1 identical over 8 bases. This CDR3 region has 16 residues. Per germline, CDR1 SEHNR and CDR2 FQNEAQ (reference sequence). The V segment lost 6 bases and the J segment 7 bases; nucleotides outside the gene matches: 15. In DNA form, the CDR3 reads TGTGCCAGCAGAAGGGGACAGGACGCCGAAGCTTATACGCAGTATTTT. Translating gives CASRRGQDAEAYTQYF.

The chain employs TRBV20-1 and TRBJ2-2; TRBD2 agrees at 10 bases. The CDR3 runs to 15 residues. Trimming took 3 bases from V and 7 from J; bases not matched to a gene: 8. Germline V gene data show CDR1 as DFQATT and CDR2 as SNEGSKA (reference sequence). The CDR3 sequence: CSASPAGGPDGELFF. In DNA form, the CDR3 reads TGCAGTGCTAGTCCAGCGGGGGGGCCGGACGGGGAGCTGTTTTTT.

This clone was seen a few times. V is TRBV7-8 and J is TRBJ1-1; no clear D gene. The germline V and J ends were trimmed by 6 bases and 2 bases, with 10 bases remaining between them. The V gene's germline CDR1 is SGHVS and CDR2 FQNEAQ. The length of the CDR3 is 13 residues. The CDR3 here is CASSNYRNTEAFF. CDR3 nucleotides: TGTGCCAGCAGTAATTACAGAAACACTGAAGCTTTCTTT.

This chain uses TRBV2 with TRBJ2-2; D might be TRBD1 (6 bases). The V and J ends lost 10 bases and 1 base respectively, with 10 bases between them. This CDR3 is built from 13 residues. The germline V gene encodes CDR1 SNHLY and CDR2 FYNNEI. CDR3 residues: CATTDRNTGELFF. The CDR3 bases are TGTGCCACCACGGACAGGAACACCGGGGAGCTGTTTTTT.

J is TRBJ1-4 and V is TRBV15; D is unresolved. The germline gives CDR1 LNHNV, CDR2 YYDKDF (reference sequence). CDR3 size: 16 residues. Deletions cut 5 bases from V and 1 base from J, with 14 bases between. CDR3 nucleotides: TGTGCCACCAGCGAACGGTATATCCAAACTAATGAAAAACTGTTTTTT. Its translation: CATSERYIQTNEKLFF.

This rearrangement joins TRBV4-2 to TRBJ1-1, with TRBD1 identical over 10 bases. After removal of 5 bases from V and 2 bases from J, the junction contained 5 bases not matched to a gene. The CDR3 extends over 15 amino acids. The germline V gene encodes CDR1 LGHNA and CDR2 YNFKEQ. CDR3: CASSRQGAGNTEAFF. DNA of the CDR3: TGTGCCAGCAGCAGACAGGGGGCGGGAAACACTGAAGCTTTCTTT.

This chain connects TRBV7-9 to TRBJ1-6; D uncertain. Trimming left V 2 bases short and J 0 bases short, with 5 bases between. Germline V lookup: CDR1 SEHNR, CDR2 FQNEAQ (reference sequence). The CDR3 consists of 15 residues. DNA for the CDR3: TGTGCCAGCAGCTTACACAGCTCCTATAATTCACCCCTCCACTTT. It is translated as CASSLHSSYNSPLHF.

The V gene is TRBV30, the J gene TRBJ1-5; D is unclear. Germline loops: CDR1 GTSNPN, CDR2 SVGIG (reference sequence). The CDR3 spans 15 residues. Deletions cut 2 bases from V and 0 bases from J, with 11 bases between. The CDR3 DNA follows: TGTGCCTGGAGTTCCCAGTCGTATAGCAATCAGCCCCAGCATTTT. Translating it yields CAWSSQSYSNQPQHF.

J is TRBJ1-2 and V is TRBV10-3; TRBD1 matches 9 bases. CDR3 length: 13 amino acids. J was trimmed by 8 bases and V by 6 bases; bases with no gene match: 7. Germline V lookup: CDR1 ENHRY, CDR2 SYGVKD. The CDR3 DNA sequence: TGTGCCATCAGGGGGTTACAGGGGGCCGGCTACACCTTC. Amino acid sequence: CAIRGLQGAGYTF.

The chain uses TRBV10-3 and TRBJ2-3; TRBD2 aligns across 8 bases. The CDR3 totals 13 residues. Germline values: CDR1 ENHRY, CDR2 SYGVKD. The junction had 2 bases not matched to a gene; V was cut back by 3 bases and J by 6 bases. The CDR3 DNA follows: TGTGCCATCAGTGATGGCGGGGGGGATACGCAGTATTTT. Amino acids: CAISDGGGDTQYF.